The clone carrying this TCR beta chain showed up many times. Its antigen is still unknown. The sample comes from a study of CD8 T cells in ankylosing spondylitis. Study-wide points: Seemingly distinctive of ankylosing spondylitis blood was a TCR beta motif formed by eight highly homologous variants.

Germline loops: CDR1 LGHDT, CDR2 YNNKEL (reference sequence). V dropped 4 bases and J dropped 2 bases, with 14 bases sitting between them. CDR3 length: 15 residues. From the 5' RACE reads, TCRdb called clonotypes with MiXCR, one entry per CDR3 protein. In the table there are roughly 230,000 distinct CDR3 sequences, 10% to 13% of which are singletons. This sequence originates from a male donor with ankylosing spondylitis or in good health (not recorded which). The source material was blood, either unsorted or a sorted T cell fraction (not recorded which). J is TRBJ1-2 and V is TRBV3-1; D is unresolved. CDR3 protein: CASSPSLWSNYGYTF. The CDR3 coding sequence is TGTGCCAGCAGCCCCTCCCTATGGAGCAACTATGGCTACACCTTC.